The entry below describes one TCR beta chain. The antigen is unknown. This sample is drawn from a study of T cell responses to AZD1222 COVID-19 vaccine. Measured with immunoSEQ multiplex PCR; TCRdb has only the in-frame clones, and not every one. The repertoire has about 170,000 clones, about 92% of them found once; the top ten carry about 4.2%. Study conclusions and caveats: Females outnumbered males among donors, who were mostly white British; clonal diversity was possibly underestimated. Per reports, nearly half of all spike-specific TCRs target regions that are unmutated in variants. Mapped onto spike, vaccine-associated CD4 TCRs spanned it and were dominant at 160-218 and 743-854. Repertoire collection took place solely once the T cell response had peaked.

Looked up from germline, CDR1 is SGHRS and CDR2 is YFSETQ. The germline V and J ends were trimmed by 3 bases and 8 bases, with 29 bases remaining between them. CDR3 length equals 19 residues. V is TRBV5-1 and J is TRBJ1-4; D may be TRBD1 (6 bases). The TCR originated in an adult in good health. The sequencing here drew on peripheral blood, taken on day 0 of AZD1222 vaccination. This chain's CDR3 is CASSSPRGGANLRTEKLFF. CDR3 nucleotides: TGCGCCAGCAGCTCGCCCCGAGGGGGGGCTAATCTAAGAACCGAAAAACTGTTTTTT.